The entry that follows covers one T cell receptor (beta chain) sequence. There are 13 residues in the CDR3. V gave up 6 bases and J gave up 1 base, with 10 bases separating them. Germline loops: CDR1 SNHLY, CDR2 FYNNEI. The method was immunoSEQ multiplex PCR; TCRdb's version includes in-frame clones alone and lacks a portion of them. Here the sample spans 200,000 to 250,000 clones, 85% to 90% being singletons. This entry comes from a study of blood T cell repertoires in COVID-19. Turning to the study itself: The United States, Italy and Spain provided the acute and convalescent COVID-19 samples.

Participant age was roughly 18 to 95 years, and participants resided in approximately 25 US areas. Donors were grouped by their self-reported clinical history. The sequenced sample was PBMCs or T cells enriched from blood (not recorded which). This sequence was found in a man between 40 and 49 years old who had recovered from COVID-19. The rearrangement links TRBV2 to TRBJ2-7, with D maybe TRBD1 (6 bases). The DNA for the CDR3 is TGTGCCAGCAGGGACAGCGCTTCCTACGAGCAGTACTTC. It codes for CASRDSASYEQYF.